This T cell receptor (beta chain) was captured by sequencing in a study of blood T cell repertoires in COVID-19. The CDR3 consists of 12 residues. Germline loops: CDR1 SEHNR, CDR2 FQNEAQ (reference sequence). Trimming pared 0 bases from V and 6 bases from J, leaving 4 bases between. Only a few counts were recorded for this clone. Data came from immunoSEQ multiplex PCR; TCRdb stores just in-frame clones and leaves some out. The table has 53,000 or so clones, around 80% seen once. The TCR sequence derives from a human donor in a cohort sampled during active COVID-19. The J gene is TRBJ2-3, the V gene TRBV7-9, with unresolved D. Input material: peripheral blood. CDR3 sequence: CASSLALDTQYF. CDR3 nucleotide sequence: TGTGCCAGCAGCTTAGCCCTTGATACGCAGTATTTT.